This TCR beta chain was captured in a study of a mutant IDH1 vaccine in newly diagnosed glioma. The overall study: Treated patients comprised 62.5% males and 37.5% females, mean age roughly 44 years.

The trim removed 6 bases at V and 2 bases at J, leaving 4 bases unmatched. CDR1 and CDR2 (germline): MDHEN, SYDVKM. There are 15 residues in the CDR3. Study-wide points: Top peripheral T cell clonotype shifts appeared unrelated to pseudoprogression.

The data were produced by immunoSEQ multiplex PCR, yet TCRdb's version contains in-frame clones alone and is incomplete. Of around 85,000 clones listed, over 75% are singletons. Time point defined: week 23, last vaccination. The content of each vaccine dose was 300 ug of mutant IDH1 20-mer peptide, and topical imiquimod accompanied it. With respect to this clone: Its antigen is not identified.

This sequence was found in a man aged 25-40 years with glioma. Some clones in this sample may be carry-over from other donors' samples. The material sequenced was PBMCs, taken from a glioma patient whose treatment included an IDH1 peptide vaccine. The chain uses TRBV28 and TRBJ2-1, with 10 bases that match TRBD2. The CDR3: CASRIAGGTYNEQFF. The CDR3 bases are TGTGCCAGCAGAATAGCGGGAGGTACCTACAATGAGCAGTTCTTC.